This TCR beta chain emerged from a study of siplizumab effects on memory and regulatory T cells. The CDR3 has 14 residues. Germline-derived CDR1 and CDR2 are MNHNS and SASEGT. With 7 bases removed from V and 0 bases from J, the gap between germline ends came to 9 bases. Method: immunoSEQ multiplex PCR; TCRdb's copy keeps in-frame clones and lacks some. Among 100,000 or so clones listed, about 95% were seen once. The chain links TRBV6-1 to TRBJ1-4; no clear D. What was sequenced was non-Treg CD4+ T cells sorted from blood. The sequence derives from a human donor in good health. This chain's CDR3 is CASTSGATNEKLFF. For the CDR3, the DNA is TGTGCCAGCACTTCGGGCGCAACTAATGAAAAACTGTTTTTT.